The entry below gives a single T cell receptor beta chain sequence along with its context. Antigen: not known. Treatment: oral pan-JAK inhibitor, 5-10 mg twice daily. Peripheral blood and lesional scalp punch biopsies came from alopecia areata patients. This sample was included in a study of CD8+ T cells in alopecia areata. Findings of the study overall: Many of the expanded lesional clones endured in scalp and blood while on tofacitinib.

RNA extraction was followed by reverse transcription into cDNA, which acted as the sequencing template. The assay was immunoSEQ multiplex PCR, and TCRdb's table has in-frame clones only and misses some. The sample lists 110,000 to 150,000 clones; nearly 55% were seen once. The TCR was taken from a human donor with alopecia areata. Here the sequenced sample was CD8+ T cells sorted from blood, taken at week 4, from a patient treated with tofacitinib.

This CDR3 reads CASSVFSGVDQETQYF. The CDR3 DNA is TGTGCCAGCAGCGTCTTTAGCGGGGTCGACCAAGAGACCCAGTACTTC. V usage is TRBV9 and J usage is TRBJ2-5; 8 bases map to TRBD2. CDR3 size: 16 residues. The ends lost 2 bases at V and 0 bases at J; junction bases unmatched: 6. Germline loops: CDR1 SGDLS, CDR2 YYNGEE.